The 3 T cell receptor beta chains listed next were all sequenced from one sample in a study of blood T cell repertoires in COVID-19. Generated by immunoSEQ multiplex PCR, the TCRdb table keeps only in-frame clones and is missing some. The data contain about 230,000 clones, around 83% of them seen just once; the ten biggest clones take up around 0.89%. Sequences were obtained from peripheral blood. These receptor sequences come from a middle-aged man with acute or convalescent COVID-19.

This clone was seen just once. This sequence joins TRBV28 and TRBJ2-7; 9 nucleotides line up with TRBD2. V trimming: 2 bases; J trimming: 2 bases; junction bases outside the gene matches: 10. CDR3 size: 17 residues. Per germline, CDR1 MDHEN and CDR2 SYDVKM. The CDR3 nucleotides read TGTGCCAGCAGTTTAACGAGCGGGGGGCGGTATGCCTACGAGCAGTACTTC. Translation gives CASSLTSGGRYAYEQYF.

This rearrangement joins TRBV27 to TRBJ1-3, with 7 positions matching TRBD1. The V gene's germline CDR1 is MNHEY and CDR2 SMNVEV (reference sequence). This CDR3 has 15 residues. V lost 6 bases, J lost 4 bases, and 9 bases stayed unmatched. The CDR3 here is CASRPQGTWGNTIYF. The CDR3 DNA is TGTGCCAGCAGGCCACAGGGGACTTGGGGAAACACCATATATTTT.

This sequence joins TRBV27 and TRBJ1-2; D perhaps matches TRBD1 (5 bases). This CDR3 has 13 amino acids. Trimming removed 3 bases from V and 2 bases from J, with 7 bases in between. CDR1 MNHEY and CDR2 SMNVEV come from the germline V gene (reference sequence). The CDR3 here is CASSLGQNYGYTF. DNA for the CDR3: TGTGCCAGCAGTTTGGGGCAGAACTATGGCTACACCTTC.